Listed below are T cell receptor beta chains from one sample, sequenced in a study of CD8 T cells in Susac syndrome. Via MiXCR, TCRdb re-called the immunoSEQ multiplex PCR reads, giving one row per CDR3 protein. The table lists about 200,000 distinct CDR3 sequences, approximately 95% of them singletons, with around 0.08% in the top ten. The sequencing sample was made of CD4+ T cells from PBMCs. These receptors came from a human donor with multiple sclerosis. The conserved cysteine and the conserved F or W are not part of the CDR3 here. D genes are given only for firm matches.

d_gene	v_gene	CDR3aa
TRBD1	TRBV20-1	SALSGQTFGGGYT
TRBD1	TRBV29-1	SVAQTGTNYGYT
NA	TRBV3-1	ASSPWTGSSYNEQF
TRBD2	TRBV3-1	ASSRLLAGRVGELF
NA	TRBV30	AWSEGPPRDSPLH
NA	TRBV3-1	ASSPNSRQETQY
NA	TRBV9	ASSVGTHDGPQH
TRBD1	TRBV2	ASSRGKTDTQY
TRBD1	TRBV24-1	ATSQGDGYT
TRBD1	TRBV12-3/TRBV12-4	ASTLRDSYGYT
NA	TRBV6-6	ASKRMNFDTEAF
NA	TRBV6-1	ASIRSANTGELF
NA	TRBV7-3	ASSISRGGERNTGELF
TRBD1	TRBV30	AFRTGYYEQY
NA	TRBV5-1	ASSSQGAEETQY
NA	TRBV14	ASSQDPRVRRYGYT
NA	TRBV30	ACPTGGVNTEAF
NA	TRBV29-1	SVEDRRTTLADTQY
NA	TRBV6-5	ASKSSPETQY
NA	TRBV20-1	SASVPGPSYEQY
TRBD1	TRBV25-1	ASSEKEGANYGYT
NA	TRBV29-1	SFLNDGDYGYT
NA	TRBV6-1	ASRTPDSQYNSPLH
NA	TRBV7-2	ASSEMGLAF
NA	TRBV11-2	ASSLIAGSSYNEQF
NA	TRBV29-1	SVELGQFGYGYT
NA	TRBV20-1	SLPLPDTQY
NA	TRBV30	AWSSNQETQY
NA	TRBV10-3	AISEPPNEQF
TRBD1	TRBV7-9	ASSPGTGGSFGQF
NA	TRBV11-2	ASSPGGGELF
NA	TRBV3-1	ASSQVDNQETQY
NA	TRBV29-1	SVARGGEQY
TRBD1	TRBV7-2	ASSAPTGSGYT
TRBD1	TRBV20-1	SASGGQGMSNEKLF
TRBD2	TRBV20-1	SARLGLQSSEQF
NA	TRBV10-3	AISAQGGDTEAF
NA	TRBV10-3	AIEEDSTVDTIY
NA	TRBV5-6	ASSLRDSQGGYT
NA	TRBV30	AWAPTSNEKLF
TRBD1	TRBV14	ASSPRGTGGIYEQY
NA	TRBV9	ASSVGYLDGSIQY
TRBD1	TRBV11-3	ASSLGQGNTEAF
NA	TRBV6-4	ASSNEVTDTQY
NA	TRBV15	ATSPVGGGAF
NA	TRBV3-1	ASSQEAYAAHNTDTQY
NA	TRBV2	ASSPGAEQF
NA	TRBV20-1	SASHGTAGF
NA	TRBV3-1	ASSHGGRLRGYGYT
NA	TRBV30	ASSRVDGNTEAF
NA	TRBV30	AWSVHRETQY
NA	TRBV20-1	SASREGNTGELF
TRBD1	TRBV5-1	ASSYRGQETQY
TRBD2	TRBV20-1	SATGTSGGNEQF
NA	TRBV27	ASKEGANYGYT
TRBD1	TRBV27	ASSRRDRDGGYT
TRBD1	TRBV2	ASSLDRGSDSPLH
TRBD1	TRBV29-1	SVGQGGANVLT
NA	TRBV29-1	SVEDSGAHGTDTQY